This T cell receptor (beta chain) was identified during a study of OX40 agonist ivuxolimab in advanced cancers. The overall study: Dose-escalation subjects each had hepatocellular carcinoma, melanoma, renal cell or head and neck cancer.

Sequenced by immunoSEQ multiplex PCR; TCRdb stores in-frame clones only, minus some. The repertoire holds roughly 23,000 clones, with approximately 80% as singletons. The length of the CDR3 is 18 residues. Trimming cost V 1 base and J 0 bases; bases outside gene matches: 6. The germline gives CDR1 SGHAT, CDR2 FQNNGV. Broader study findings: Clonal expansion in partial responders at 0.1-3.0 mg/kg ranked among the lowest. Dosing at 0.1 to 3.0 mg/kg was accompanied by clonal expansion of CD4+ and CD8+ blood T cells by week 6.

As to this clone: Its antigen is still unknown.

This TCR derives from an adult with an advanced solid tumor such as melanoma, head and neck, liver or kidney cancer. The sequenced sample was CD4+ or CD8+ T cells sorted from blood, obtained in a trial of the OX40 agonist ivuxolimab. The V and J genes are TRBV11-2 and TRBJ2-6; TRBD1 agrees at 7 bases. This chain's CDR3 is CASSLADRAYSGANVLTF. The DNA for the CDR3 is TGTGCCAGCAGCTTAGCCGACAGGGCTTACTCTGGGGCCAACGTCCTGACTTTC. Complete variable domain (other parts from reference TRBV11-2 and TRBJ2-6): EAGVAQSPRYKIIEKRQSVAFWCNPISGHATLYWYQQILGQGPKLLIQFQNNGVVDDSQLPKDRFSAERLKGVDSTLKIQPAKLEDSAVYLCASSLADRAYSGANVLTFGAGSRLTVL.